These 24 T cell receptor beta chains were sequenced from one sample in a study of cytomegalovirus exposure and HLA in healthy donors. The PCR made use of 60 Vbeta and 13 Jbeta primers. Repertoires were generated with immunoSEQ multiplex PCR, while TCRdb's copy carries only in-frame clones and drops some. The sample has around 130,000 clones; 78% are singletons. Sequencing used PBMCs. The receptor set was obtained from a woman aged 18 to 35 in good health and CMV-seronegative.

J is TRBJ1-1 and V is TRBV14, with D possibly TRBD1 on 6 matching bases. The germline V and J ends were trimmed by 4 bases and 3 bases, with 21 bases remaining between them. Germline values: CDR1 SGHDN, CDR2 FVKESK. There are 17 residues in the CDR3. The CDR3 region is CASSPRRGVVTYTEAFF. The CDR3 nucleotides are TGTGCCAGCAGCCCACGCAGGGGTGTTGTTACATACACTGAAGCTTTCTTT.

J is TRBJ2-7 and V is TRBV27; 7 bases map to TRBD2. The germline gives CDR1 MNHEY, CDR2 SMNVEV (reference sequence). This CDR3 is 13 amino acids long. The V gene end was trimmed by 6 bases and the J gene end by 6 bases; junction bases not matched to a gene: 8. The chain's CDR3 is CASRGGLVAEQYF. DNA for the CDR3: TGTGCCAGCAGGGGAGGACTAGTCGCCGAGCAGTACTTC.

In nucleotides, the CDR3 is TGTGCCAGCAGCGTACTAGCGGGAGTTAGCACCGGGGAGCTGTTTTTT. It encodes CASSVLAGVSTGELFF. V is TRBV9 and J is TRBJ2-2; 10 bases are a match to TRBD2. CDR3 size: 16 residues. After removal of 1 base from V and 4 bases from J, the junction contained 4 bases not matched to a gene. Germline CDR1 reads SGDLS; CDR2 reads YYNGEE.

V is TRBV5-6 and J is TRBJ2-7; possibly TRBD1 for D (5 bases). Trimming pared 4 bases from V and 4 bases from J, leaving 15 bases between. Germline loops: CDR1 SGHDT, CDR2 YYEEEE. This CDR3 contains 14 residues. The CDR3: CASSPAWTFYEQYF. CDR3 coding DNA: TGTGCCAGCAGCCCCGCCTGGACATTTTACGAGCAGTACTTC.

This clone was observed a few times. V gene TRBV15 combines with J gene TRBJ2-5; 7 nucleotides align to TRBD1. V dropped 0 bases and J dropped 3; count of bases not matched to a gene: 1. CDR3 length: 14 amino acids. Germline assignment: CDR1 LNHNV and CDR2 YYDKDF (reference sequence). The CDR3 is CATSRDGTEETQYF. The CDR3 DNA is TGTGCCACCAGCAGAGATGGGACAGAAGAGACCCAGTACTTC.

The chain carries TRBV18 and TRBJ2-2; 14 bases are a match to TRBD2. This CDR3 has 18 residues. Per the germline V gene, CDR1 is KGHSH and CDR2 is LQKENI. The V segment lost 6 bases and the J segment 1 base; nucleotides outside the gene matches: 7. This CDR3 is CASSPGLAGVGNTGELFF. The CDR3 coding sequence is TGTGCCAGCTCGCCGGGACTAGCGGGAGTTGGGAACACCGGGGAGCTGTTTTTT.

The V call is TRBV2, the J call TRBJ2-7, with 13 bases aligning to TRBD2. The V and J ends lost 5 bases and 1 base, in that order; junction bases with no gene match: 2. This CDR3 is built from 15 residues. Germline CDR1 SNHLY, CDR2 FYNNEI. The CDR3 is CASSPTSGGSYEQYF. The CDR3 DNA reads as TGTGCCAGCAGTCCGACTAGCGGGGGGTCCTACGAGCAGTACTTC. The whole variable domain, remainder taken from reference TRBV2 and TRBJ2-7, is EPEVTQTPSHQVTQMGQEVILRCVPISNHLYFYWYRQILGQKVEFLVSFYNNEISEKSEIFDDQFSVERPDGSNFTLKIRSTKLEDSAMYFCASSPTSGGSYEQYFGPGTRLTVT.

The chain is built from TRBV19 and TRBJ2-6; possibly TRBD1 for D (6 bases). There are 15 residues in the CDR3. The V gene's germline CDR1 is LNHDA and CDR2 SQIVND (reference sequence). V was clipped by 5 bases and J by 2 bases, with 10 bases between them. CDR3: CASSQGSTGANVLTF. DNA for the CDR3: TGTGCCAGTAGTCAGGGGTCTACTGGGGCCAACGTCCTGACTTTC.

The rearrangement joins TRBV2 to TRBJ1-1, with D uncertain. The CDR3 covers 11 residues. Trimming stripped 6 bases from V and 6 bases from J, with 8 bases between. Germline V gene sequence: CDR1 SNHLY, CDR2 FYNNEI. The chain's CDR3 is CASRELAEAFF. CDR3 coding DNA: TGTGCCAGCAGAGAACTAGCTGAAGCTTTCTTT. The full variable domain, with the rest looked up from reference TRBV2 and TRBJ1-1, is EPEVTQTPSHQVTQMGQEVILRCVPISNHLYFYWYRQILGQKVEFLVSFYNNEISEKSEIFDDQFSVERPDGSNFTLKIRSTKLEDSAMYFCASRELAEAFFGQGTRLTVV.

CDR3 sequence (DNA): TGTGCCAGCAGCGGGGACAGGGGCACTGAAGCTTTCTTT. It yields the protein CASSGDRGTEAFF. The rearrangement joins TRBV9 to TRBJ1-1; 10 bases are a match to TRBD1. The V segment lost 3 bases and the J segment 4 bases; nucleotides outside the gene matches: 0. Germline lookup yields CDR1 SGDLS and CDR2 YYNGEE. The CDR3 contains 13 residues.

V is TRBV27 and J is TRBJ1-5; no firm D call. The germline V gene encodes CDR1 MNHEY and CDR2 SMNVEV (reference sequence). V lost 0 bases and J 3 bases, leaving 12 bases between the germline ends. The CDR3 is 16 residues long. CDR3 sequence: CASSLSWADDNQPQHF. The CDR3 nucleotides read TGTGCCAGCAGTTTATCGTGGGCAGACGACAATCAGCCCCAGCATTTT.

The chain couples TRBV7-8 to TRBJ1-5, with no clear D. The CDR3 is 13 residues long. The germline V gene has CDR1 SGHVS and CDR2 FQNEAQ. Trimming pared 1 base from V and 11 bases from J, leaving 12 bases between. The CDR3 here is CASSLGSGRAQHF. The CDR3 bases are TGTGCCAGCAGCTTAGGCAGCGGTAGAGCCCAGCATTTT. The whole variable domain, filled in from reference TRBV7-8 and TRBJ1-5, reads GAGVSQSPRYKVAKRGQDVALRCDPISGHVSLFWYQQALGQGPEFLTYFQNEAQLDKSGLPSDRFFAERPEGSVSTLKIQRTQQEDSAVYLCASSLGSGRAQHFGDGTRLSIL.

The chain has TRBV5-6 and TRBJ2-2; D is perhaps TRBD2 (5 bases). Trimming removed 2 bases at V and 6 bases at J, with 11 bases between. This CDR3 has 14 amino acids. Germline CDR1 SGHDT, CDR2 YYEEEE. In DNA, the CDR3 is TGTGCCAGCAGCTTAGGAGGTGGGGCCGGGGAGCTGTTTTTT. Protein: CASSLGGGAGELFF. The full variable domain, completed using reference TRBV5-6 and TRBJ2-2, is DAGVTQSPTHLIKTRGQQVTLRCSPKSGHDTVSWYQQALGQGPQFIFQYYEEEERQRGNFPDRFSGHQFPNYSSELNVNALLLGDSALYLCASSLGGGAGELFFGEGSRLTVL.

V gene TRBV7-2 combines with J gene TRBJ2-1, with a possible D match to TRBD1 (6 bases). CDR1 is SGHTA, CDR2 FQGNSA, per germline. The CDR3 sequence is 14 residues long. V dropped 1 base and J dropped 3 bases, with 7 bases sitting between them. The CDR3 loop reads CASSLVTGYNEQFF. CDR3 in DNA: TGTGCCAGCAGCTTAGTGACAGGCTACAATGAGCAGTTCTTC. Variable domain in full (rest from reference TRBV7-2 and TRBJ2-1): GAGVSQSPSNKVTEKGKDVELRCDPISGHTALYWYRQSLGQGLEFLIYFQGNSAPDKSGLPSDRFSAERTGGSVSTLTIQRTQQEDSAVYLCASSLVTGYNEQFFGPGTRLTVL.

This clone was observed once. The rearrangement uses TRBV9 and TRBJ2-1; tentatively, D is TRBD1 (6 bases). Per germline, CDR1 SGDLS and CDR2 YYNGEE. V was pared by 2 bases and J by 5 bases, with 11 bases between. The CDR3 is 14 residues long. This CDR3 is CASSVRQENNEQFF. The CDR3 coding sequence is TGTGCCAGCAGCGTGCGACAGGAAAACAATGAGCAGTTCTTC.

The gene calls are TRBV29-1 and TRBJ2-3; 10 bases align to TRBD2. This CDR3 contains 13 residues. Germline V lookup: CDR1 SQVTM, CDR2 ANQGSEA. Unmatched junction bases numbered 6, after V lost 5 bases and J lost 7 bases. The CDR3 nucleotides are TGCAGCGTTCCGGGACTAGCGTGGAATACGCAGTATTTT. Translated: CSVPGLAWNTQYF.

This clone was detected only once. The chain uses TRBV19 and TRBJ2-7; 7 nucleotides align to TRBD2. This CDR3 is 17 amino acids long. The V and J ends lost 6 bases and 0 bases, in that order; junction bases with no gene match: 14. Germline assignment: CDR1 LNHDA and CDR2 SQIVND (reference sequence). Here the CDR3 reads CASRSKGAGARSYEQYF. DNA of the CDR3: TGTGCCAGTAGATCAAAAGGGGCGGGAGCCCGCTCCTACGAGCAGTACTTC.

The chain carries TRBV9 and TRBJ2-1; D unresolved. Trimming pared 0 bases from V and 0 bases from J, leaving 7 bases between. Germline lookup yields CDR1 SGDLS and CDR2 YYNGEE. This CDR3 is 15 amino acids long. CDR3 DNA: TGTGCCAGCAGCGTAGGCCATAGCTCCTACAATGAGCAGTTCTTC. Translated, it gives CASSVGHSSYNEQFF.

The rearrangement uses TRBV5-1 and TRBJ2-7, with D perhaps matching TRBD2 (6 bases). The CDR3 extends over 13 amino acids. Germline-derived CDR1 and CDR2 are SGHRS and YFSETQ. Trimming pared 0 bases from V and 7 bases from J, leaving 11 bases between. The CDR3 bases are TGCGCCAGCAGCTTGGTGCCGGCGGGGGAGCAGTACTTC. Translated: CASSLVPAGEQYF. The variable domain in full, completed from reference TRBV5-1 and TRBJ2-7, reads KAGVTQTPRYLIKTRGQQVTLSCSPISGHRSVSWYQQTPGQGLQFLFEYFSETQRNKGNFPGRFSGRQFSNSRSEMNVSTLELGDSALYLCASSLVPAGEQYFGPGTRLTVT.

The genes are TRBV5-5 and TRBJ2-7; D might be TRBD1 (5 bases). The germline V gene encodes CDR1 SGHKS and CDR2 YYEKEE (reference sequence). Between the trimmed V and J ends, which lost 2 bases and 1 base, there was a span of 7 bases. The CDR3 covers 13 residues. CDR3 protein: CASSFRDSYEQYF. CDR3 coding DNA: TGTGCCAGCAGCTTCAGGGATTCCTACGAGCAGTACTTC.

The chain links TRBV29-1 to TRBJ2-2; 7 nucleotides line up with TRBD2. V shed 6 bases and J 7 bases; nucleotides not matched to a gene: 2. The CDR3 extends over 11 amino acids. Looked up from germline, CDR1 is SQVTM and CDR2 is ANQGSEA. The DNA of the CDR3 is TGCAGCGTGGGGAGGGGCGGGGAGCTGTTTTTT. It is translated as CSVGRGGELFF.

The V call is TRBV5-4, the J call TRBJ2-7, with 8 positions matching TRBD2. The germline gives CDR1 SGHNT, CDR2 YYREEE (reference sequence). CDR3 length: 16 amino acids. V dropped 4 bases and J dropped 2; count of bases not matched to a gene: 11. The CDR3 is CASSPGGGRPAYEQYF. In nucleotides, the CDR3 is TGTGCCAGCAGCCCGGGCGGCGGGAGGCCCGCCTACGAGCAGTACTTC.

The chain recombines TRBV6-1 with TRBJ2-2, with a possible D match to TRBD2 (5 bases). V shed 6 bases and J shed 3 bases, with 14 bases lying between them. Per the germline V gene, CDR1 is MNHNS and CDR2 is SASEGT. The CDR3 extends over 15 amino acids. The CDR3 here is CASSLLQRYTGELFF. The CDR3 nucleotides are TGTGCCAGCAGCCTCCTCCAGCGGTACACCGGGGAGCTGTTTTTT.

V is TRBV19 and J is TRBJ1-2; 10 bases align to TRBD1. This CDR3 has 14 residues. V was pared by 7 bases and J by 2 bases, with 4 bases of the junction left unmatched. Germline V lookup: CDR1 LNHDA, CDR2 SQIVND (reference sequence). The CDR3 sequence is CASTRTGGNYGYTF. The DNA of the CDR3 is TGTGCCAGTACCAGGACAGGGGGAAACTATGGCTACACCTTC.